This T cell receptor beta chain was identified during a study of shared clonotypes between healthy human individuals. Study findings and constraints: Generally, estimated richness proved larger in naive subsets than it did in memory subsets. Lower generation probabilities were found for non-shared clonotypes than for those shared by all four donors. Limited genetic and exposure-history diversity came from having few donors. Rarefaction revealed incomplete sorted-subset sequencing despite large depth.

This CDR3 contains 12 residues. From germline, CDR1 is MNHNY and CDR2 SVGAGI (reference sequence). Deletions cut 10 bases from V and 7 bases from J, with 16 bases between. Only in-frame clones appear in the TCRdb table, and some are missing; sequencing was by immunoSEQ multiplex PCR. The data show 950,000 to 1,100,000 clones, with around 82% seen just once and under 0.8% held by the top ten. This clone has a count of ten or more. The antigen remains unidentified. The material sequenced was memory CD4+ T cells from PBMCs. Regarding subset: CD45RA-negative fraction. This receptor was obtained from a man aged 18 to 29 in good health. Some clones in this sample may be carry-over from other donors' samples. J is TRBJ1-2 and V is TRBV6-6; maybe TRBD1 (6 bases). Here the CDR3 DNA reads TGTGCCAATTCTCTAGAGGGGGTTGGCTACACCTTC. It translates to CANSLEGVGYTF.